This TCR beta chain appears in the sequencing data of a study of blood T cell repertoires in COVID-19. The CDR3 has 13 residues. Deletions cut 6 bases from V and 3 bases from J, with 12 bases between. CDR1 SGHRS and CDR2 YFSETQ come from the germline V gene. Per the authors' pipeline: Amplification with reference gene primers provided the estimates of nucleated cell counts. The repertoire was sequenced with immunoSEQ multiplex PCR; TCRdb's copy has only in-frame clones and lacks some. The V and J calls and the clone size are those of that table, but D and trimming were determined from the DNA. The sample includes about 190,000 clones, around 83% of them seen just once.

This receptor was obtained from a woman aged 40 to 50 with acute or convalescent COVID-19. The chain is built from TRBV5-1 and TRBJ1-1; perhaps TRBD1 as D (6 bases). Sequenced input: peripheral blood. CDR3 amino acids: CASNYRADTEAFF. The CDR3, as DNA: TGCGCCAGCAACTACAGGGCGGACACTGAAGCTTTCTTT.